Each of the 12 T cell receptor beta chains below was sequenced from the same sample in a study of Ad26.COV2.S vaccination and SARS-CoV-2 variants. Regarding treatment: about 20 received Ad26.COV2.S at low or high dose, single or two shots; 5 received placebo; per-sample allocation not given. Samples came from day 63 after the first vaccine or placebo injection. Measured with immunoSEQ multiplex PCR; TCRdb has only the in-frame clones, and not every one. The table lists 400,000 to 450,000 clones, around 90% of them singletons, with 12% in the top ten. Sequencing used peripheral blood, obtained in a trial of Ad26.COV2.S vaccine versus placebo. Receptor source: a person between 18 and 65 years old who received the Ad26.COV2.S COVID-19 vaccine or a placebo.

The chain couples TRBV3-1 (or the pseudogene TRBV3-2) to TRBJ2-5; no clear D gene. The V gene's germline CDR1 is LGHDT and CDR2 YNNKEL (reference sequence). The CDR3 is 13 amino acids. Between the trimmed V and J ends, which lost 8 bases and 3 bases, there was a span of 13 bases. DNA for the CDR3: TGTGCCAGCGCGGCGGTCCCGAAAGAGACCCAGTACTTC. Its translation: CASAAVPKETQYF.

The CDR3 protein is CAGASGSVLGMRTYNEQFF. In nucleotides, the CDR3 is TGTGCCGGGGCTAGCGGGAGTGTATTGGGAATGAGGACATACAATGAGCAGTTCTTC. The V gene is TRBV28, the J gene TRBJ2-1; TRBD2 matches 10 bases. The V segment lost 11 bases and the J segment 4 bases; nucleotides outside the gene matches: 23. Germline assignment: CDR1 MDHEN and CDR2 SYDVKM. The CDR3 is 19 residues long.

The rearrangement joins TRBV5-4 to TRBJ1-2, with TRBD1 as a possible D gene (5 bases). Trimming took 1 base from V and 8 from J, leaving 12 bases between them. Germline CDR1 is SGHNT and CDR2 is YYREEE (reference sequence). The CDR3 totals 13 residues. The CDR3 DNA is TGTGCCAGCAGCTTGTGGCAAGGGGAAGGCTACACCTTC. Amino acids: CASSLWQGEGYTF.

The V gene is TRBV27, the J gene TRBJ2-7, with D unclear. The germline CDR1 and CDR2 sequences are MNHEY and SMNVEV (reference sequence). Trimming shortened V by 0 bases and J by 5 bases, and 8 bases separated the two germline ends. The CDR3 length is 13 residues. The CDR3 DNA follows: TGTGCCAGCAGTTTATCGAAGGGCCACGAGCAGTACTTC. It specifies CASSLSKGHEQYF.

The chain combines TRBV7-2 with TRBJ2-1, with a possible D match to TRBD1 (6 bases). Trimming removed 1 base from V and 8 bases from J, with 15 bases in between. The germline V gene encodes CDR1 SGHTA and CDR2 FQGNSA. The CDR3 is 15 amino acids. In nucleotides, the CDR3 is TGTGCCAGCAGCTTAGGGATGTCAGGGGCGCATGAGCAGTTCTTC. Translating it yields CASSLGMSGAHEQFF. The whole variable domain, remainder taken from reference TRBV7-2 and TRBJ2-1, is GAGVSQSPSNKVTEKGKDVELRCDPISGHTALYWYRQSLGQGLEFLIYFQGNSAPDKSGLPSDRFSAERTGGSVSTLTIQRTQQEDSAVYLCASSLGMSGAHEQFFGPGTRLTVL.

This clone was counted a few times. This chain links TRBV4-1 with TRBJ2-7; unclear D gene. Trimming left V 3 bases short and J 7 bases short, with 13 bases between. The CDR3 contains 13 residues. Looked up from germline, CDR1 is MGHRA and CDR2 is YSYEKL. The DNA of the CDR3 is TGCGCCAGCAGCCACCAGCCCGCTGGGGAGCAGTACTTC. Amino acid sequence: CASSHQPAGEQYF.

V is TRBV5-6 and J is TRBJ2-5, with a tentative D call TRBD2 (5 bases). This CDR3 contains 14 residues. V lost 1 base and J 4 bases, leaving 11 bases between the germline ends. Germline V CDR1 and CDR2: SGHDT, YYEEEE. The CDR3 loop is CASSLTAGGETQYF. The CDR3 region has the DNA TGTGCCAGCAGCTTGACCGCAGGAGGAGAGACCCAGTACTTC.

The chain employs TRBV19 and TRBJ2-1, with 9 bases identical to TRBD2. The CDR3 spans 14 residues. The V gene's germline CDR1 is LNHDA and CDR2 SQIVND (reference sequence). V was clipped by 6 bases and J by 7 bases; unmatched bases: 7. The CDR3 loop is CASRVAGVGNEQFF. Here the CDR3 DNA reads TGTGCCAGTAGGGTAGCGGGAGTCGGGAATGAGCAGTTCTTC.

This chain links TRBV7-9 with TRBJ1-2; a possible D gene is TRBD1 (5 bases). V was trimmed by 5 bases and J by 4 bases, leaving 14 bases between them. CDR1 and CDR2 (germline): SEHNR, FQNEAQ (reference sequence). The length of the CDR3 is 14 residues. The CDR3 here is CASSHLDTVYGYTF. The CDR3 DNA follows: TGTGCCAGCAGCCATTTGGACACAGTCTATGGCTACACCTTC.

This chain links TRBV2 with TRBJ2-1, with a tentative D call TRBD2 (6 bases). Germline V lookup: CDR1 SNHLY, CDR2 FYNNEI. Deletions cut 7 bases from V and 10 bases from J, with 11 bases between. The length of the CDR3 is 11 residues. In DNA form, the CDR3 reads TGTGCCAGCACTGGAGGGTTCGAGCAGTTCTTC. Encoded protein: CASTGGFEQFF. Filled out from reference TRBV2 and TRBJ2-1, the complete variable domain reads EPEVTQTPSHQVTQMGQEVILRCVPISNHLYFYWYRQILGQKVEFLVSFYNNEISEKSEIFDDQFSVERPDGSNFTLKIRSTKLEDSAMYFCASTGGFEQFFGPGTRLTVL.

The chain links TRBV6-6 to TRBJ1-5; the match to TRBD1 covers 9 bases. The CDR3 totals 17 residues. Germline values: CDR1 MNHNY, CDR2 SVGAGI (reference sequence). V was pared by 5 bases and J by 5 bases, with 13 bases of the junction left unmatched. The CDR3: CASSPTGGTGRDQPQHF. The CDR3 DNA sequence: TGTGCCAGCAGTCCTACTGGGGGGACAGGGAGGGATCAGCCCCAGCATTTT.

This chain links TRBV16 with TRBJ2-1; perhaps TRBD2 as D (6 bases). Looked up from germline, CDR1 is KGHSY and CDR2 is FQNENV. The length of the CDR3 is 19 residues. V dropped 0 bases and J dropped 6 bases, with 24 bases sitting between them. As DNA, the CDR3 is TGTGCCAGCAGCCAATCGATTTCGGCGGAGGGTAGGAAGGGCAATGAGCAGTTCTTC. As protein: CASSQSISAEGRKGNEQFF.